Shown below are 24 T cell receptor beta chains from a single sample sequenced in a study of CD8 T cells in Susac syndrome. An amount of RNA that ranged from roughly 0.5 to 1 ug was reverse transcribed with random hexamers. Each CDR3 protein gets one entry after TCRdb re-called the immunoSEQ multiplex PCR reads with MiXCR. Seen here are tens of thousands of distinct CDR3 sequences, approximately 96% observed once, and the top ten hold about 0.39%. Specimen: CD8+ T cells from PBMCs. All receptors derive from a human donor with Susac syndrome.

This chain joins TRBV2 and TRBJ2-7, with a tentative D call TRBD2 (6 bases). From germline, CDR1 is SNHLY and CDR2 FYNNEI. The V end lost 7 bases, the J end lost 3 bases, and 19 bases lay between the germline ends. This CDR3 region has 15 residues. The CDR3 here is CASIPGEALFYEQYF. The DNA for the CDR3 is TGTGCCAGCATCCCGGGGGAGGCCCTCTTCTACGAGCAGTACTTC.

The V and J genes are TRBV14 and TRBJ2-7; D might be TRBD2 (6 bases). The germline V and J ends were trimmed by 5 bases and 2 bases, with 25 bases remaining between them. The CDR3 is 18 residues long. Germline V gives CDR1 SGHDN, CDR2 FVKESK. The CDR3 loop is CASSNRDSEPRGTYEQYF. CDR3 sequence (DNA): TGTGCCAGCAGCAACCGGGACTCGGAGCCAAGGGGAACCTACGAGCAGTACTTC.

A few counts support this clonotype. The CDR3 nucleotides are TGCAGTGCTAGACGTCTGGGGGGGGCGATCCCCTACGAGCAGTACGTC. This codes for CSARRLGGAIPYEQYV. The chain uses TRBV20-1 and TRBJ2-7; the D gene is possibly TRBD2 (7 bases). V lost 2 bases and J lost 2, with 19 bases in between. Germline values: CDR1 DFQATT, CDR2 SNEGSKA (reference sequence). The CDR3 contains 16 residues.

The chain combines TRBV11-2 with TRBJ1-2; 9 bases line up with TRBD1. V was pared by 3 bases and J by 3 bases, with 5 bases of the junction left unmatched. CDR1 is SGHAT and CDR2 is FQNNGV in the germline V gene. The CDR3 spans 15 residues. CDR3 sequence: CASSFTGGDDYGYTF. The CDR3 bases are TGTGCCAGCAGCTTTACAGGGGGCGACGACTATGGCTACACCTTC.

The genes are TRBV4-1 and TRBJ1-6; 8 bases agree with TRBD1. Germline trimming cut 1 base from V and 9 bases from J; bases unmatched to any gene: 5. The CDR3 is 15 residues long. The germline gives CDR1 MGHRA, CDR2 YSYEKL. Here the CDR3 DNA reads TGCGCCAGCAGCCAAGCGGAGCAGGGGGCTTCACCCCTCCACTTT. This sequence encodes CASSQAEQGASPLHF.

The CDR3 DNA sequence: TGTGCCAGCAGTTTTGTTAGAAAAGAGACCCAGTACTTC. It codes for CASSFVRKETQYF. This chain uses TRBV28 with TRBJ2-5; no clear D. The V end lost 3 bases, the J end lost 3 bases, and 8 bases lay between the germline ends. CDR3 size: 13 residues. Looked up from germline, CDR1 is MDHEN and CDR2 is SYDVKM. Using reference TRBV28 and TRBJ2-5 for the parts outside the CDR3, the full variable domain is DVKVTQSSRYLVKRTGEKVFLECVQDMDHENMFWYRQDPGLGLRLIYFSYDVKMKEKGDIPEGYSVSREKKERFSLILESASTNQTSMYLCASSFVRKETQYFGPGTRLLVL.

The chain joins TRBV20-1 to TRBJ1-5, with 10 bases aligning to TRBD1. The germline V gene encodes CDR1 DFQATT and CDR2 SNEGSKA (reference sequence). V shed 6 bases, J shed 6 bases, and the junction held 11 bases outside the gene matches. The CDR3 totals 15 residues. The CDR3 spells CSAPRDRGRVQPQHF. The CDR3 nucleotides read TGCAGTGCCCCGCGGGACAGGGGAAGGGTTCAGCCCCAGCATTTT.

J is TRBJ1-1 and V is TRBV11-2; D remains unclear. Germline CDR1 reads SGHAT; CDR2 reads FQNNGV. Between the trimmed V and J ends, which lost 2 bases and 1 base, there was a span of 2 bases. There are 12 residues in the CDR3. The CDR3 nucleotides read TGTGCCAGCAGCTTATGGAACACTGAAGCTTTCTTT. Residues: CASSLWNTEAFF.

This chain links TRBV29-1 with TRBJ1-2; D gene uncertain. V was trimmed by 3 bases and J by 4 bases, leaving 6 bases between them. Germline CDR1 SQVTM, CDR2 ANQGSEA. The CDR3 covers 11 residues. CDR3 region: CSVDAAYGYTF. The DNA for the CDR3 is TGCAGCGTTGATGCAGCCTATGGCTACACCTTC.

The chain has TRBV7-8 and TRBJ2-1, with TRBD2 as a possible D gene (7 bases). This CDR3 spans 18 amino acids. V shed 5 bases and J shed 4 bases, with 24 bases lying between them. Germline V CDR1 and CDR2: SGHVS, FQNEAQ. The CDR3, as DNA: TGTGCCAGCAGCCTAGTTCGGACGGGGGGCAACCTTTACAATGAGCAGTTCTTC. It codes for CASSLVRTGGNLYNEQFF.

A few counts support this clonotype. CDR3 sequence (DNA): TGTGCCAGTAGTTACAGCTCCTACAATGAGCAGTTCTTC. This sequence encodes CASSYSSYNEQFF. The V call is TRBV19, the J call TRBJ2-1; D is uncertain. Germline CDR1 reads LNHDA; CDR2 reads SQIVND (reference sequence). The V end lost 5 bases, the J end lost 0 bases, and 5 bases lay between the germline ends. The CDR3 sequence is 13 residues long.

This clonotype was recorded once. CDR3 amino acids: CASSPIGTSGTSYNEQFF. The CDR3 DNA is TGTGCCAGCAGCCCGATCGGGACTAGCGGGACTTCCTACAATGAGCAGTTCTTC. The V gene is TRBV27, the J gene TRBJ2-1, with 13 nucleotides matching TRBD2. Germline V gene lookup returns CDR1 MNHEY and CDR2 SMNVEV (reference sequence). The CDR3 runs to 18 residues. J lost 1 base, V lost 6 bases, and 9 bases had no gene match.

The chain combines TRBV5-1 with TRBJ1-1; D ambiguous. Germline CDR1 is SGHRS and CDR2 is YFSETQ. Trimming cost V 0 bases and J 4 bases, with 13 bases left between them. CDR3 length: 15 residues. CDR3 loop: CASSLDSGWGTEAFF. CDR3 nucleotides: TGCGCCAGCAGCTTGGATTCGGGTTGGGGCACTGAAGCTTTCTTT. Together with reference TRBV5-1 and TRBJ1-1, the CDR3 gives the full variable domain: KAGVTQTPRYLIKTRGQQVTLSCSPISGHRSVSWYQQTPGQGLQFLFEYFSETQRNKGNFPGRFSGRQFSNSRSEMNVSTLELGDSALYLCASSLDSGWGTEAFFGQGTRLTVV.

Only a few counts were recorded for this clonotype. The rearrangement links TRBV4-2 to TRBJ2-7; D remains unclear. V lost 2 bases to trimming and J lost 0 bases, with 2 bases between them. This CDR3 has 12 residues. The germline V gene encodes CDR1 LGHNA and CDR2 YNFKEQ. The CDR3 reads CASSQFSYEQYF. The CDR3 region has the DNA TGTGCCAGCAGCCAATTCTCCTACGAGCAGTACTTC.

The chain couples TRBV5-1 to TRBJ2-1, with TRBD2 matching 10 bases. The junction had 5 bases not matched to a gene; V was cut back by 0 bases and J by 5 bases. The V gene's germline CDR1 is SGHRS and CDR2 YFSETQ. CDR3 length: 16 amino acids. Here the CDR3 DNA reads TGCGCCAGCAGCTTGGAGAGCGGGGGGGCGCACAATGAGCAGTTCTTC. It specifies CASSLESGGAHNEQFF.

V usage is TRBV24-1 and J usage is TRBJ2-1; D possibly corresponds to TRBD1 (5 bases). This CDR3 is built from 17 residues. Trimming shortened V by 4 bases and J by 2 bases, and 17 bases separated the two germline ends. Germline CDR1 and CDR2: KGHDR and SFDVKD. The CDR3 reads CATSDPRPRAAYNEQFF. The DNA of the CDR3 is TGTGCCACCAGTGACCCTCGACCCAGGGCAGCCTACAATGAGCAGTTCTTC.

This chain links TRBV11-2 with TRBJ2-1; a possible D gene is TRBD2 (5 bases). The CDR3 runs to 12 residues. Germline CDR1 is SGHAT and CDR2 is FQNNGV. Trimming stripped 3 bases from V and 9 bases from J, with 9 bases between. For the CDR3, the DNA is TGTGCCAGCAGCTTGGCTCTAGCTGAGCAGTTCTTC. It specifies CASSLALAEQFF.

The chain uses TRBV5-4 and TRBJ1-2, with D possibly matching TRBD1 (5 bases). Germline V gene lookup returns CDR1 SGHNT and CDR2 YYREEE (reference sequence). CDR3 length: 15 residues. V lost 0 bases to trimming and J lost 4 bases, with 13 bases between them. The CDR3 sequence is CASSLAAGASYGYTF. CDR3 DNA: TGTGCCAGCAGCTTGGCCGCTGGGGCCTCCTATGGCTACACCTTC.

The chain couples TRBV27 to TRBJ2-2; TRBD1 matches at 7 bases. Germline CDR1 and CDR2: MNHEY and SMNVEV (reference sequence). CDR3 length: 13 residues. The J segment lost 6 bases and the V segment lost 6 bases, leaving 4 bases of the junction unmatched. The CDR3 DNA is TGTGCCAGCAGGCCTCAGGGGGCCGGGGAGCTGTTTTTT. It specifies CASRPQGAGELFF.

This chain links TRBV15 with TRBJ1-2, with TRBD1 matching 7 bases. Trimming took 0 bases from V and 6 from J; bases not matched to a gene: 7. Germline CDR1 is LNHNV and CDR2 is YYDKDF (reference sequence). The CDR3 length is 15 residues. The CDR3 sequence is CATSRDEGAHDGYTF. CDR3 DNA sequence: TGTGCCACCAGCAGAGATGAGGGGGCGCATGATGGCTACACCTTC.

The V and J genes are TRBV5-1 and TRBJ2-3; TRBD1 matches at 7 bases. Per the germline V gene, CDR1 is SGHRS and CDR2 is YFSETQ. V dropped 4 bases and J dropped 2; count of bases not matched to a gene: 19. CDR3 length: 19 amino acids. The CDR3 DNA reads TGCGCCAGCAGCCGACCCTTAGGGACAGACTTTCACCCCACAGATACGCAGTATTTT. Translation gives CASSRPLGTDFHPTDTQYF. Full variable domain (outside the CDR3, taken from reference TRBV5-1 and TRBJ2-3): KAGVTQTPRYLIKTRGQQVTLSCSPISGHRSVSWYQQTPGQGLQFLFEYFSETQRNKGNFPGRFSGRQFSNSRSEMNVSTLELGDSALYLCASSRPLGTDFHPTDTQYFGPGTRLTVL.

V and J are TRBV4-3 and TRBJ2-3; D gene ambiguous. The CDR3 runs to 14 residues. V gave up 1 base and J gave up 4 bases, with 9 bases separating them. Germline V gene lookup returns CDR1 LGHNA and CDR2 YSLEER. The CDR3: CASSQGLVADTQYF. The CDR3 coding sequence is TGCGCCAGCAGCCAAGGGCTAGTAGCAGATACGCAGTATTTT.

The rearrangement joins TRBV25-1 to TRBJ2-1; no firm D call. The CDR3 has 13 residues. Germline V CDR1 and CDR2: MGHDK, SYGVNS. V dropped 3 bases and J dropped 4 bases, with 7 bases sitting between them. The CDR3 region has the DNA TGTGCCAGCAGTGATAACTTGTACAATGAGCAGTTCTTC. It is translated as CASSDNLYNEQFF.

V gene TRBV7-8 combines with J gene TRBJ2-3, with D possibly TRBD1 on 5 matching bases. The V and J ends lost 3 bases and 1 base respectively, with 11 bases between them. The CDR3 has 15 amino acids. CDR1 is SGHVS and CDR2 is FQNEAQ in the germline V gene. The CDR3, as DNA: TGTGCCAGCAGCTTTATTAGGGGTCGCACAGATACGCAGTATTTT. Its translation: CASSFIRGRTDTQYF.